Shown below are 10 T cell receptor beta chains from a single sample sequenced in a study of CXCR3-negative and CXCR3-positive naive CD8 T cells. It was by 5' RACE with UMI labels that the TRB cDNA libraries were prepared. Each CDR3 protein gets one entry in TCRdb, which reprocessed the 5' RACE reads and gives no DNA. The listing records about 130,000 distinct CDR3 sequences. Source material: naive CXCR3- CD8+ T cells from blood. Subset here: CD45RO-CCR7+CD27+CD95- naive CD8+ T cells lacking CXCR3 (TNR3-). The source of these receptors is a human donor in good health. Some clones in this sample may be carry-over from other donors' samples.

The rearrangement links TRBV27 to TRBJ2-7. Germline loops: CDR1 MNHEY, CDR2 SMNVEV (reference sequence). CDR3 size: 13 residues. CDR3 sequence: CASSFGKDYEQYF.

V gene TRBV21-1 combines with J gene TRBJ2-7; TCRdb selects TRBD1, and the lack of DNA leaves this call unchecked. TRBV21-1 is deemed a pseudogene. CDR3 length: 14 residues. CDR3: CASSEGHSAYEQYF.

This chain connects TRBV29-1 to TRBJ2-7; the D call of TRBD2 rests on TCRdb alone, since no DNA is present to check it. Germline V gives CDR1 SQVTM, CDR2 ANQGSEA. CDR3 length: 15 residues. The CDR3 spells CSVGSVFRSSYEQYF.

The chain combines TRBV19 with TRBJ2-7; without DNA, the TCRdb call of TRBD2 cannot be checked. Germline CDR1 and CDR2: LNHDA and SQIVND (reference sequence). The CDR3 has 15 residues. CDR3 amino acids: CASSKWISGAYEQYF. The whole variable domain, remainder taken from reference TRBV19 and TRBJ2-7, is DGGITQSPKYLFRKEGQNVTLSCEQNLNHDAMYWYRQDPGQGLRLIYYSQIVNDFQKGDIAEGYSVSREKKESFPLTVTSAQKNPTAFYLCASSKWISGAYEQYFGPGTRLTVT.

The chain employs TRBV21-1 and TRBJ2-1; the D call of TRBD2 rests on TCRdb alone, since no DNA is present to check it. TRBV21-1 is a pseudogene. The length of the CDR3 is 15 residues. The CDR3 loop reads CASSYNSGRNNEQFF.

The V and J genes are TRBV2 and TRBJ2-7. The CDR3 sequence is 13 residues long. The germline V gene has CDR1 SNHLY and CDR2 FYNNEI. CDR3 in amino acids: CASCAGNNYEQYF.

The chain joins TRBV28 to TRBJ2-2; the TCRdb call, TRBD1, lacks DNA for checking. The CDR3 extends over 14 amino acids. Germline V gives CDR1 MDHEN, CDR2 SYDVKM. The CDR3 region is CASSFRVDTGELFF.

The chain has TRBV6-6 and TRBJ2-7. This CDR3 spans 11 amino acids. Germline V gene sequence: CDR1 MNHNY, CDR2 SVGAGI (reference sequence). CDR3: CASSQNYEQYF.

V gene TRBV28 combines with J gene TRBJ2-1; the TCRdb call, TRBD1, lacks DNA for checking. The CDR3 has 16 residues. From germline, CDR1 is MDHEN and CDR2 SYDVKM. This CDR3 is CASSLYLAPQYNEQFF.

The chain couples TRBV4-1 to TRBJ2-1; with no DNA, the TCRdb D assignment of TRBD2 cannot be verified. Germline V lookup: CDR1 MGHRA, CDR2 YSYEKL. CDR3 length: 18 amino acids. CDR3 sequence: CASSQGLAGDFPDNEQFF.